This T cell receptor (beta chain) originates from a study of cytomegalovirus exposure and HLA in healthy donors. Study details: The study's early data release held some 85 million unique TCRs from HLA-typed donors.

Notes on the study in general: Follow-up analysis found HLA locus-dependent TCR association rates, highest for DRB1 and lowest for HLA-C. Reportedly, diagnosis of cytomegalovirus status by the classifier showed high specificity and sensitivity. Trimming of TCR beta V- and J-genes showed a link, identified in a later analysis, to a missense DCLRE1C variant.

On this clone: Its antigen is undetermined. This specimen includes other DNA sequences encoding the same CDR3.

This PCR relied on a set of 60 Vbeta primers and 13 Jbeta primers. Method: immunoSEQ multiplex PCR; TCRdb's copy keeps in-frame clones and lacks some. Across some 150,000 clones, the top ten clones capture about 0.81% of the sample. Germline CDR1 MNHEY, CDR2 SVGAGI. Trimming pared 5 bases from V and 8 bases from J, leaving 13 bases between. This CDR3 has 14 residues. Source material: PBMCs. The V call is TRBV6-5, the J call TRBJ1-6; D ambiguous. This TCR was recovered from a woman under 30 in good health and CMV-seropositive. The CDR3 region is CASSMLLGDSPLHF. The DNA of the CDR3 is TGTGCCAGCAGTATGCTCCTCGGGGATTCACCCCTCCACTTT.